This T cell receptor beta chain came from a study of T-cell memory formation after mild COVID-19. Each CDR3 protein is one row after TCRdb ran MiXCR on the 5' RACE reads. Here the sample spans approximately 180,000 distinct CDR3 sequences, 15% to 20% being singletons. This clonotype was observed a few times. From germline, CDR1 is ENHRY and CDR2 SYGVKD. This CDR3 contains 14 residues. The ends were cut back, 6 bases at V and 0 bases at J, with 12 bases in the middle. The rearrangement joins TRBV10-3 to TRBJ2-7, with D possibly TRBD1 on 6 matching bases. The sequence was obtained from an adult woman who had mild COVID-19 (a few samples of this study predate the infection). Cell type and time point are not known. Sequencing used PBMCs or a T cell subset sorted from them (not recorded which). This CDR3 reads CAIRDRTSSYEQYF. The CDR3 DNA reads as TGTGCCATCAGAGACAGGACCAGCTCCTACGAGCAGTACTTC.